Each of the 12 T cell receptor beta chains below was sequenced from the same sample in a study of B cell selection in AIRE deficiency. Regulatory T cells were sorted as CD4+CD25hiCD127low/negative cells. Clones were sequenced by immunoSEQ multiplex PCR, and TCRdb holds only the in-frame ones, with some missing. The sample has around 18,000 clones, more than 85% seen once. Sequencing was performed on CD4+CD25+ Tregs sorted from PBMCs. The receptors were sampled from a human donor in good health.

The chain has TRBV10-3 and TRBJ1-2, with unresolved D. CDR3 length equals 15 residues. Per germline, CDR1 ENHRY and CDR2 SYGVKD. Between the trimmed V and J ends, which lost 0 bases and 5 bases, there was a span of 13 bases. The CDR3 reads CAISESVGSLYGYTF. Here the CDR3 DNA reads TGTGCCATCAGTGAGTCGGTAGGCAGCCTATATGGCTACACCTTC.

By share, this clone ranks as medium-sized. The chain has TRBV9 and TRBJ2-2; 9 bases are a match to TRBD1. The J segment lost 7 bases and the V segment lost 3 bases, leaving 4 bases of the junction unmatched. Germline CDR1 is SGDLS and CDR2 is YYNGEE. The CDR3 is 14 amino acids. For the CDR3, the DNA is TGTGCCAGCAGCGCACAGGGGGCGGTCGGGGAGCTGTTTTTT. It encodes CASSAQGAVGELFF.

The chain couples TRBV10-3 to TRBJ1-4; D ambiguous. The V end lost 0 bases, the J end lost 8 bases, and 13 bases lay between the germline ends. CDR3 length equals 15 residues. Germline V gene sequence: CDR1 ENHRY, CDR2 SYGVKD. This CDR3 reads CAISESRVAGEKLFF. The CDR3 bases are TGTGCCATCAGTGAGTCGAGGGTTGCCGGCGAAAAACTGTTTTTT.

A few counts support this clone. The V call is TRBV19, the J call TRBJ1-1; TRBD1 matches at 7 bases. The CDR3 loop spans 16 amino acids. Germline CDR1 is LNHDA and CDR2 is SQIVND (reference sequence). V was pared by 5 bases and J by 2 bases, with 11 bases of the junction left unmatched. The chain's CDR3 is CASSGFGRGTNTEAFF. The CDR3, as DNA: TGTGCCAGTAGTGGGTTTGGCAGGGGGACCAACACTGAAGCTTTCTTT.

The V and J genes are TRBV9 and TRBJ2-3; tentative D call: TRBD2 (5 bases). V lost 0 bases and J lost 1, with 12 bases in between. CDR1 and CDR2 from the germline V gene are SGDLS and YYNGEE. The CDR3 runs 16 residues. CDR3 amino acids: CASSVGYSGRTDTQYF. CDR3 sequence (DNA): TGTGCCAGCAGCGTAGGGTACAGCGGACGCACAGATACGCAGTATTTT.

The chain combines TRBV28 with TRBJ1-4; D is perhaps TRBD1 (6 bases). The CDR3 is 16 amino acids. The germline gives CDR1 MDHEN, CDR2 SYDVKM. V lost 1 base and J 8 bases, leaving 17 bases between the germline ends. This CDR3 reads CASSLLGGGLKEKLFF. CDR3 coding DNA: TGTGCCAGCAGTTTATTAGGGGGAGGACTGAAAGAAAAACTGTTTTTT.

The CDR3 is CAWSEAGATLETQYF. CDR3 coding DNA: TGTGCCTGGAGTGAGGCAGGGGCCACCCTAGAGACCCAGTACTTC. The chain links TRBV30 to TRBJ2-5; D might be TRBD1 (6 bases). This CDR3 contains 15 residues. The V end was cut by 1 base, the J end by 4 bases, with 16 bases between. Germline V gene sequence: CDR1 GTSNPN, CDR2 SVGIG (reference sequence).

The chain uses TRBV7-3 and TRBJ2-3; D not certain. The CDR3 contains 13 residues. CDR1 and CDR2 (germline): SGHTA, FQGTGA. The ends were cut back, 0 bases at V and 11 bases at J, with 12 bases in the middle. CDR3 region: CASSLTHGGWQYF. Written as DNA, the CDR3 is TGTGCCAGCAGCTTAACCCATGGCGGATGGCAGTATTTT. Full variable domain (missing parts from reference TRBV7-3 and TRBJ2-3): GAGVSQTPSNKVTEKGKYVELRCDPISGHTALYWYRQSLGQGPEFLIYFQGTGAADDSGLPNDRFFAVRPEGSVSTLKIQRTERGDSAVYLCASSLTHGGWQYFGPGTRLTVL.

The CDR3 sequence is CASSQLGLSGNTIYF. CDR3 in DNA: TGTGCCAGCAGCCAATTAGGGCTCTCTGGAAACACCATATATTTT. The rearrangement joins TRBV14 to TRBJ1-3, with unresolved D. V was shortened by 2 bases and J by 0 bases, with 8 bases between the two germline ends. There are 15 residues in the CDR3. Germline V gene sequence: CDR1 SGHDN, CDR2 FVKESK.

The chain joins TRBV28 to TRBJ1-1; D call uncertain. There are 15 residues in the CDR3. From germline, CDR1 is MDHEN and CDR2 SYDVKM. Trimming took off 5 bases at V and 4 bases at J, with 17 bases between the two ends. The CDR3 bases are TGTGCCAGCAGTCTGCCCGGGGAGCGGGGCACTGAAGCTTTCTTT. Its translation is CASSLPGERGTEAFF.

This rearrangement joins TRBV5-4 to TRBJ2-7; a weak D match, TRBD2 (5 bases). Germline CDR1 is SGHNT and CDR2 is YYREEE (reference sequence). Deletions cut 4 bases from V and 5 bases from J, with 13 bases between. The CDR3 is 13 residues long. CDR3 region: CASSIGLADEQYF. CDR3 nucleotides: TGTGCCAGCAGCATCGGACTTGCCGACGAGCAGTACTTC.

Regarding this clone: Other DNA sequences in the sample encode the same CDR3. The chain links TRBV28 to TRBJ2-1; D unresolved. Germline V lookup: CDR1 MDHEN, CDR2 SYDVKM. V gave up 6 bases and J gave up 10 bases, with 10 bases separating them. The length of the CDR3 is 11 residues. This CDR3 is CASSLFGEQFF. The CDR3 coding sequence is TGTGCCAGCAGCCTCTTCGGGGAGCAGTTCTTC.